This T cell receptor (beta chain) came from a study of lymphopenia after photon versus proton radiotherapy. Findings and caveats of the study: After the lymphocyte nadir, photon-treated repertoires showed oligoclonal expansion, especially of CD8+ Temra cells.

The repertoire was sequenced with immunoSEQ multiplex PCR; TCRdb's copy has only in-frame clones and lacks some. This table has about 61,000 clones, more than 75% appearing once. CDR3 length equals 12 residues. J was trimmed by 0 bases and V by 8 bases; bases with no gene match: 3. Germline V CDR1 and CDR2: GTSNPN, SVGIG (reference sequence). To note about this clone: Its specificity is not known.

Sequenced here: peripheral blood, sampled from a patient treated with photon-based radiotherapy. This chain connects TRBV30 to TRBJ1-1; 7 bases are a match to TRBD1. The clonotype originates from a man aged 35 to 55 with gastric cancer. Written as DNA, the CDR3 is TGTGCCGGGACAGTCATGAACACTGAAGCTTTCTTT. Amino acids: CAGTVMNTEAFF.